The clone carrying this T cell receptor (beta chain) came up many times. Its antigen is still unknown. This CDR3 contains 15 residues. The V end lost 3 bases, the J end lost 0 bases, and 9 bases lay between the germline ends. Germline CDR1 and CDR2: KGHSH and LQKENI. TCR beta CDR3 regions were amplified from RNA. The primer set for the first-round RT-PCR of the TCR CDR3 was HTBI. MiXCR was run by TCRdb on the multiplex PCR reads, yielding one entry per CDR3 protein. Here the sample spans a few hundred thousand distinct CDR3 sequences, 13% to 15% being singletons. The data originate from a study of T cells in Graves' hyperthyroidism and ophthalmopathy. Diagnoses used clinical symptoms, serum thyroxine and TRAb, thyroid ultrasound and orbital computed tomography. Each 10 ml fresh peripheral blood draw supplied the PBMCs. The study, taken as a whole, reports: With a median lead of around 6.7 months before onset, the model predicted ophthalmopathy. Ophthalmopathy was distinguished from stable hyperthyroidism by 13 V-J signatures.

V and J are TRBV18 and TRBJ1-5, with D uncertain. Sequenced sample: blood. This TCR was recovered from a woman in her forties with Graves' hyperthyroidism that later progressed to Graves' ophthalmopathy. The CDR3 here is CASSPTVLSNQPQHF. The DNA for the CDR3 is TGTGCCAGCTCACCGACGGTACTTAGCAATCAGCCCCAGCATTTT.